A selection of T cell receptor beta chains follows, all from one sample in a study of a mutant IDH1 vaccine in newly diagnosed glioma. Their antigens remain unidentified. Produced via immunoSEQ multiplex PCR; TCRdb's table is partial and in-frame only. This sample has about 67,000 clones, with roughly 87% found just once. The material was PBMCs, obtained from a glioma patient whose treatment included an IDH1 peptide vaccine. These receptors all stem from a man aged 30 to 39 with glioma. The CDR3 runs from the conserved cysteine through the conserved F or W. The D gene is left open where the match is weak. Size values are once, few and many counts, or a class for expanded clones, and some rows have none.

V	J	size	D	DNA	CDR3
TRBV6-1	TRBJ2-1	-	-	TGTGCCAGCAGAACCCGGGACACCGGACGTGGTGAGCAGTTCTTC	CASRTRDTGRGEQFF
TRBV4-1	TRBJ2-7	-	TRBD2	TGCGCCAGCAGCCAAGAGAAGCGGGGGGGAAACTACGAGCAGTACTTC	CASSQEKRGGNYEQYF
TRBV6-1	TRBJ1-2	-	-	TGTGCCAGCAGCCCCTTTTCGGGGACACACTATGGCTACACCTTC	CASSPFSGTHYGYTF
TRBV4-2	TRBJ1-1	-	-	TGTGCCAGCAGCCAAGTCGGCGGGTCTGAAGCTTTCTTT	CASSQVGGSEAFF
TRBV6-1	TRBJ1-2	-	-	TGTGCCACCTCATCTCGCGAGGGCTACACCTTC	CATSSREGYTF
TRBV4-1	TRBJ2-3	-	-	TGCGCCAGCAGCCAACAGGGCTCCATCGATACGCAGTATTTT	CASSQQGSIDTQYF
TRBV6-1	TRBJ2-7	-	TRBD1	TGTGCCAGCAGGACCGGACAGGTGTCCTACGAGCAGTACTTC	CASRTGQVSYEQYF
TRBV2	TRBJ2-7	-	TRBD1	TGTGCCAGCAGTGAAATACCTTACCGCCGGGACAGAGACTACGAGCAGTACTTC	CASSEIPYRRDRDYEQYF
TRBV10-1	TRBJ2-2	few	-	TGCGCCAGTAGCGACAGATTGAACACCGGGGAGCTGTTTTTT	CASSDRLNTGELFF
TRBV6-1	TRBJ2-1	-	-	TGTGCCAGCAGTGAAGCGACCCGTTGGGTCAATGAGCAGTTCTTC	CASSEATRWVNEQFF
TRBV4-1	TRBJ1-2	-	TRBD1	TGCGCCAGCAGCCAAACAACAGGGGGCTATGGCTACACCTTC	CASSQTTGGYGYTF
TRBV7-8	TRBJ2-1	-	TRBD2	TGTGCCAGCAGCTTCCGACTAGCGGGGGGAGAGCAGTTCTTC	CASSFRLAGGEQFF
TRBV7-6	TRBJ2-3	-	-	TGTGCCAGCAGCCTCAGCACAGATACGCAGTATTTT	CASSLSTDTQYF
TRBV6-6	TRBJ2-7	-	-	TGTGCCAGCTTACGGGGGGCCCCCTACGAGCAGTACTTC	CASLRGAPYEQYF
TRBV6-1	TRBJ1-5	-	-	TGTGCCAGCAGGGACCTGGGGCAGAGGAATCAGCCCCAGCATTTT	CASRDLGQRNQPQHF
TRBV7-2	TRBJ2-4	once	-	TGTGCCAGCAGCTTAGGGAAGGGGGGCGCGAGGGACTTC	CASSLGKGGARDF
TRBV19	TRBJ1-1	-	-	TGTGCCAGTAGTATCATTTGGCAGGGAAAAGGAGCTGAAGCTTTCTTT	CASSIIWQGKGAEAFF
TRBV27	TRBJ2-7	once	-	TGTGCCAGCAGGATAAGACCTCAAAGCTCCTACGAGCAGTACTTC	CASRIRPQSSYEQYF
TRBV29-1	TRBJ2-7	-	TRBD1	TGCAGCGTGCGGGACAGGGGCCGACCCTACGAGCAGTACTTC	CSVRDRGRPYEQYF
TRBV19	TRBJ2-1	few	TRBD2	TGTGCCAGTAGCCCGGGGACTAGCTACAATGAGCAGTTCTTC	CASSPGTSYNEQFF
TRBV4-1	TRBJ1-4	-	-	TGCGCCAGCAGCCAAGAAGGTTGGTTGGGAGAAAAACTGTTTTTT	CASSQEGWLGEKLFF
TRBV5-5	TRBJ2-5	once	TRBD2	TGTGCCAGCAGCTTCGGACTAGCGGGGGGTCAAGAGACCCAGTACTTC	CASSFGLAGGQETQYF
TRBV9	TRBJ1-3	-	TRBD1	TGTGCCAGCAGCGCTACAGGGGGCTCTGGAAACACCATATATTTT	CASSATGGSGNTIYF
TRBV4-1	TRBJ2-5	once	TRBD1	TGCGCCAGCAGCCAAGAAAATTATGGGACAGGGGCTCAAGAGACCCAGTACTTC	CASSQENYGTGAQETQYF
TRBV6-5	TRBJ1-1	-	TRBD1	TGTGCCAGCAGGTCGACAGGGTACCCGAACACTGAAGCTTTCTTT	CASRSTGYPNTEAFF
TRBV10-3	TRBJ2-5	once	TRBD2	TGTGCCACCCAGCGGGGGGGCCGGGAGACCCAGTACTTC	CATQRGGRETQYF
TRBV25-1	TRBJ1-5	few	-	TGTGCCAGCAGTGAGCTTCTTAGCAATCAGCCCCAGCATTTT	CASSELLSNQPQHF
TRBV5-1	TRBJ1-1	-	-	TGCGCCAGCAGACCTTCGGACGGTTTAGATGAAGCTTTCTTT	CASRPSDGLDEAFF
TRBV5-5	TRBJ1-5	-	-	TGTGCCAGCAGCTCAACAGGTAATAGCAATCAGCCCCAGCATTTT	CASSSTGNSNQPQHF
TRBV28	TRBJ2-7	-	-	TGTGCCAGCAGTTCGGACAGTTCCTACGAGCAGTACTTC	CASSSDSSYEQYF
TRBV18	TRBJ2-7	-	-	TGTGCCAGCTCCCCTAGCGATGGATACTACGAGCAGTACTTC	CASSPSDGYYEQYF
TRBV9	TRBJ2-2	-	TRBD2	TGTGCCAGCAGAGCGGGGGGGCAGCCCGGGGAGCTGTTTTTT	CASRAGGQPGELFF
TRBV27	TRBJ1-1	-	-	TGTGCCAGCAGTTCGACATCGCCCGGTCCCGTGACTGAAGCTTTCTTT	CASSSTSPGPVTEAFF
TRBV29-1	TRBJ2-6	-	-	TGCAGCGTGGGCGATGGGGCTAGCTCTGGGGCCAACGTCCTGACTTTC	CSVGDGASSGANVLTF
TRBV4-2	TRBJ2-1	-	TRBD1	TGTGCCAGCAGCTCAAGATGGGACAGCCTTTCATACAATGAGCAGTTCTTC	CASSSRWDSLSYNEQFF
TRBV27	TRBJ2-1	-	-	TGTGCCAGCACCCCCGACGTCCAGGGCAGCCTCTACAATGAGCAGTTCTTC	CASTPDVQGSLYNEQFF
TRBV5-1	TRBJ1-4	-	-	TGCGCCAGCAGCTCTAGGGGTAATGAAAAACTGTTTTTT	CASSSRGNEKLFF
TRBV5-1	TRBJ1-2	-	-	TGCGCCAGCAGCTTCGGTGTTGTGCGCGGGAATCCAAACTATGGCTACACCTTC	CASSFGVVRGNPNYGYTF
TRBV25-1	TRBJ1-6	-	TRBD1	TGTGCCAGCAGTGAACCTGGGACAGGGGATATTTGGAATTCACCCCTCTACTTT	CASSEPGTGDIWNSPLYF
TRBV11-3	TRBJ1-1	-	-	TGTGCCAGCAGCTTAGGAGGGTTGAGCACTGAAGCTTTCTTT	CASSLGGLSTEAFF
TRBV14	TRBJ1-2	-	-	TGTGCCAGCAGCAAAAAGAGGTATGGCTACACCTTC	CASSKKRYGYTF
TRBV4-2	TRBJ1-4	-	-	TGTGCCAGCAGCCAAGATGCGGGGAATGAAAAACTGTTTTTT	CASSQDAGNEKLFF
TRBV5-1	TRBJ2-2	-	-	TGCGCCAGCAGCTCTGCTAGTAGCACCGGGGAGCTGTTTTTT	CASSSASSTGELFF
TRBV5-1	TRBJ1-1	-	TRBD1	TGCGCCAGCAGCTTGGGGGACAGGAGGAGGACTGAAGCTTTCTTT	CASSLGDRRRTEAFF
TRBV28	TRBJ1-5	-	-	TGTGCCAGCAGTCATTTCTCCCGGGGGAGCAATCAGCCCCAGCATTTT	CASSHFSRGSNQPQHF
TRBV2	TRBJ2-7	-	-	TGTGCCAGCAGTGGGGGACCTACCTACGAGCAGTACTTC	CASSGGPTYEQYF
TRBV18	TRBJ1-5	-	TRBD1	TGTGCCAGCTCACCCCAAACAGGGGATAGCAATCAGCCCCAGCATTTT	CASSPQTGDSNQPQHF
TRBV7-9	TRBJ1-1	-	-	TGTGCCAGCAGCATTGGCTGGAACACTGAAGCTTTCTTT	CASSIGWNTEAFF
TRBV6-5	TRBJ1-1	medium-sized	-	TGTGCCAGCAGTTACTCCCCCCCGGGTAACACTGAAGCTTTCTTT	CASSYSPPGNTEAFF
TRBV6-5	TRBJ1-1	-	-	TGTGCCAGCAGTTACGGGGCGGCTTTTGAAGCTTTCTTT	CASSYGAAFEAFF
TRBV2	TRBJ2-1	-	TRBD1	TGTGCCAGCAGTGGAAGGACAGGGCTGAACAATGAGCAGTTCTTC	CASSGRTGLNNEQFF
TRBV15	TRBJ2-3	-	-	TGTGCCACCAGCAGACAGGGAAAGGAAACAGATACGCAGTATTTT	CATSRQGKETDTQYF
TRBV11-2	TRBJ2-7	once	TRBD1	TGTGCCAGCAGCTTAGCCGGGACAGGAATGCTTTACGAGCAGTACTTC	CASSLAGTGMLYEQYF
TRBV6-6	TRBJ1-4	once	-	TGTGCCAGCAGTTACCGTGGGGACCCAACTAATGAAAAACTGTTTTTT	CASSYRGDPTNEKLFF
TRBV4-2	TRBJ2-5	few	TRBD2	TGTGCCAGCAGCCAAGAGCGGGGGGGCCAAGAGACCCAGTACTTC	CASSQERGGQETQYF